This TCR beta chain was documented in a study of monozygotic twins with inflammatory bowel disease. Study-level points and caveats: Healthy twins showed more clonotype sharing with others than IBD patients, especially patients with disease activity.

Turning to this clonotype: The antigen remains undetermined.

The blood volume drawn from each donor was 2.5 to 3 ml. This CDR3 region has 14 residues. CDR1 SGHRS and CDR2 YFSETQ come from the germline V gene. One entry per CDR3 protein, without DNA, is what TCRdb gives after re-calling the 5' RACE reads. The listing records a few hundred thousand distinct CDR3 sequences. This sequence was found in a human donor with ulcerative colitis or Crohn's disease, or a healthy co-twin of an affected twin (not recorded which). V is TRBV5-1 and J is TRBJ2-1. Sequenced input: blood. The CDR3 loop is CANALAPDNNEQFF. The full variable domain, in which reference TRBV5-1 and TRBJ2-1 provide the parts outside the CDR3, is KAGVTQTPRYLIKTRGQQVTLSCSPISGHRSVSWYQQTPGQGLQFLFEYFSETQRNKGNFPGRFSGRQFSNSRSEMNVSTLELGDSALYLCANALAPDNNEQFFGPGTRLTVL.